This T cell receptor (beta chain) was captured by sequencing in a study of T cell repertoires in cytomegalovirus infection. Study background: HLA-B-restricted CMV epitopes that are well studied, plus recently identified HLA-C-restricted ones, were used by the study. In public TCR beta signatures, there were indications of both CMV infection and matching HLA type.

After removal of 6 bases from V and 0 bases from J, the junction contained 7 bases not matched to a gene. Germline-derived CDR1 and CDR2 are SNHLY and FYNNEI. The CDR3 covers 16 residues. Whole-study results and caveats: Summed public TCR beta family frequency identified CMV carriers bearing the relevant HLA. Within the response measured ex vivo, HLA-C-restricted CMV-specific TCR beta clonotypes were dominant.

Each CDR3 protein is one row after TCRdb ran MiXCR on the reads. The table has about 700,000 distinct CDR3 sequences, around a third seen once. This clonotype was seen a few times. What it binds is not known. This TCR was recovered from a human donor in good health (CMV status not recorded). Some clones in this sample may be carry-over from other donors' samples. The sample in question was cultured PBMCs, obtained from culture after CMV antigen stimulation. The rearrangement links TRBV2 to TRBJ2-7, with 11 bases matching TRBD2. The DNA for the CDR3 is TGTGCCAGCAGCCACCCTCTAGCGGGGGGCTCCTACGAGCAGTACTTC. This sequence encodes CASSHPLAGGSYEQYF.